This entry describes one TCR beta chain. Its antigen is currently unknown. Reverse transcription used roughly 0.5 to 1 ug RNA and random hexamers. A multiplex approach, immunoSEQ multiplex PCR, amplified TCR beta CDR3 across 54 Vbeta and 13 Jbeta. A single record per CDR3 protein comes from TCRdb applying MiXCR to the immunoSEQ multiplex PCR reads. Of roughly 200,000 distinct CDR3 sequences listed, roughly 94% were seen once; the top ten hold about 0.1%. The data belong to a study of CD8 T cells in Susac syndrome. Study context: The sequenced Susac syndrome patients comprised roughly 6 with active disease and fewer than 10 in remission. Patients with Susac syndrome, at blood draw, were therapy-naive, on corticosteroids, or on intravenous immunoglobulin alone.

Points from the study as a whole: The relatively small number of individuals in the TCR sequencing and HLA analysis was acknowledged by the study.

V gave up 4 bases and J gave up 2 bases, with 7 bases separating them. This CDR3 region has 13 residues. Germline loops: CDR1 MNHEY, CDR2 SMNVEV (reference sequence). The chain uses TRBV27 and TRBJ2-3; D unclear. Sequences were obtained from CD4+ T cells from PBMCs. This clonotype originated in a human donor with Susac syndrome. CDR3 protein: CASSSPYTDTQYF. In nucleotides, the CDR3 is TGTGCCAGCAGTTCCCCTTACACAGATACGCAGTATTTT.